This T cell receptor (beta chain) was sequenced in a study of regulatory and conventional T cells in RAG deficiency. Germline CDR1 is MDHEN and CDR2 is SYDVKM. The CDR3 runs 13 residues. Trimming took 6 bases from V and 4 from J, leaving 10 bases between them. In regard to this clone: Its antigen is currently unknown.

Here immunoSEQ multiplex PCR was the method, and the copy in TCRdb shows in-frame clones only, minus some. The data contain approximately 8,500 clones, more than 75% of them singletons. Study-wide results and limits: Shorter CDR3s in all patient subsets; >90% Treg-Tconv overlap in Omenn. Shannon entropy fell and Simpson indices rose in RAG-deficient patients. Compared with controls, unique Treg TCR beta sequences dropped around 100-fold in Omenn syndrome and CID/AS.

These data are also associated with another study on regulatory T cells. That report adds: The PCR used 52 TRBV and 13 TRBJ primers. Patient repertoires had restricted TRB V-J pairs and skewed V and J usage, most in Tregs.

The sample taken for sequencing was CD8+ T cells sorted from blood. The chain recombines TRBV28 with TRBJ2-1, with a weak D call TRBD2 (6 bases). The source is a human donor in good health. The CDR3 DNA reads as TGTGCCAGCAGAGTGGAGGGATACAATGAGCAGTTCTTC. Protein: CASRVEGYNEQFF.